This is a list of T cell receptor beta chains from one sample in a study of blood T cell repertoires in COVID-19. Assay used: immunoSEQ multiplex PCR; TCRdb lists only in-frame clones, some missing. The table records about 130,000 clones, around 81% of them present only once. Input material: peripheral blood. Every receptor here comes from a man in his forties or fifties with active or convalescent COVID-19. CDR3s leave out the opening cysteine and the closing phenylalanine or tryptophan. Each record gives: CDR3 protein, clone size, V gene. The listing skips clone size in some rows; elsewhere it reads once, few, many or a size class.

CDR3 protein: ASSPLGGEYNEQF
clone size: NA
V gene: TRBV11-3

CDR3 protein: ASSLPGGYGYT
clone size: NA
V gene: TRBV7-9

CDR3 protein: ASSYGAGVWTGELF
clone size: NA
V gene: TRBV9

CDR3 protein: ASSQVPTGRINHQPQH
clone size: NA
V gene: TRBV3-1/TRBV3-2

CDR3 protein: ASGQGFRNQPQH
clone size: NA
V gene: TRBV10-2

CDR3 protein: ASSSIQDSPLH
clone size: NA
V gene: TRBV5-1

CDR3 protein: ASSQPDGGGKNYEQY
clone size: NA
V gene: TRBV4-2

CDR3 protein: ASGLPQGVLNTGELF
clone size: NA
V gene: TRBV12-5

CDR3 protein: ASSPRQGAGSPLH
clone size: NA
V gene: TRBV5-6

CDR3 protein: ASSYSRGPYEQY
clone size: once
V gene: TRBV6-5

CDR3 protein: ASSSGLAGGYEQY
clone size: NA
V gene: TRBV6-5

CDR3 protein: ASSETIEGRSGAQY
clone size: NA
V gene: TRBV6-1

CDR3 protein: ASRFTTGGYGYT
clone size: many
V gene: TRBV7-2

CDR3 protein: ATSPGQGLYEQY
clone size: NA
V gene: TRBV5-1

CDR3 protein: ASSLRQRMGNTIY
clone size: NA
V gene: TRBV13

CDR3 protein: ASQAAGGNSPLH
clone size: NA
V gene: TRBV2